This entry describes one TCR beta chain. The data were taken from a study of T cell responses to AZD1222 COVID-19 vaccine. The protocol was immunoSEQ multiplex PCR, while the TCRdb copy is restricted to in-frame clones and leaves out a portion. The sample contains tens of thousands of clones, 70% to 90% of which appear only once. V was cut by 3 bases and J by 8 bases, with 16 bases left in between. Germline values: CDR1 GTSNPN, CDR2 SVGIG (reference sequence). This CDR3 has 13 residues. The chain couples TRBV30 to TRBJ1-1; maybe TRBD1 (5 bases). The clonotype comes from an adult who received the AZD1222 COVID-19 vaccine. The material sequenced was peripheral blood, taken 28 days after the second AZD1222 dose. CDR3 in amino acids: CAWSSLSRGEAFF. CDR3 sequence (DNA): TGTGCCTGGAGCTCTCTTTCCCGGGGCGAAGCTTTCTTT.